This paragraph covers one TCR beta chain sequence. V lost 1 base and J lost 0, with 13 bases in between. The CDR3 contains 18 residues. Germline-derived CDR1 and CDR2 are KGHSH and LQKENI. The source of the sample is a study of blood T cell repertoires in COVID-19. Assay used: immunoSEQ multiplex PCR; TCRdb lists only in-frame clones, some missing. The sample lists under 30,000 clones, less than 90% occurring once. The rearrangement links TRBV18 to TRBJ2-6; a weak D match, TRBD1 (5 bases). This TCR was sampled from a human donor with active COVID-19. The donor label of this sample is uncertain. The specimen was peripheral blood. The CDR3 DNA reads as TGTGCCAGCTCACCACTGGCAGGGTCCAGCTCTGGGGCCAACGTCCTGACTTTC. This codes for CASSPLAGSSSGANVLTF.